The TCR beta chain described here comes from a study of T cell responses to AZD1222 COVID-19 vaccine. The CDR3 contains 13 residues. The V and J ends lost 4 bases and 4 bases respectively, with 10 bases between them. In germline, CDR1 is LGHDT, CDR2 YNNKEL (reference sequence). Clones were sequenced by immunoSEQ multiplex PCR, and TCRdb holds only the in-frame ones, with some missing. The repertoire consists of 140,000 to 150,000 clones, with about 92% occurring once and the leading ten covering 9% to 15%. This material consisted of peripheral blood, taken after recovery from COVID-19. This TCR derives from an adult who had recovered from COVID-19. The chain joins TRBV3-1 (or the pseudogene TRBV3-2) to TRBJ1-1, with D tentatively TRBD1 (5 bases). The CDR3 protein is CASSLQGSTEAFF. The CDR3 nucleotides read TGTGCCAGCAGCCTTCAGGGAAGCACTGAAGCTTTCTTT.